Included here is one T cell receptor (beta chain) sequence, with context. Its antigen is still unknown. This specimen comes from a study of T cell responses to AZD1222 COVID-19 vaccine. General study results and limits: Donors were largely white British and mainly female; clonal diversity was possibly underestimated.

Clones were sequenced by immunoSEQ multiplex PCR, and TCRdb holds only the in-frame ones, with some missing. This table has about 66,000 clones, about 90% appearing once. The CDR3 runs to 13 residues. V shed 3 bases, J shed 6 bases, and the junction held 3 bases outside the gene matches. Per the germline V gene, CDR1 is MDHEN and CDR2 is SYDVKM. This receptor was obtained from an adult who received the MenACWY meningococcal vaccine as a control. The source was peripheral blood, collected 28 days after the second dose of the MenACWY control vaccine. The rearrangement links TRBV28 to TRBJ1-2, with 8 bases lining up with TRBD1. The CDR3 loop reads CASSFLTGDGYTF. In DNA, the CDR3 is TGTGCCAGCAGTTTCCTGACAGGGGATGGCTACACCTTC.